A single sample is the source of the 8 T cell receptor beta chains below, sequenced in a study of long-term antiretroviral therapy in people with HIV. Researchers ran immunoSEQ v3.0 at survey level. Measured with immunoSEQ multiplex PCR; TCRdb has only the in-frame clones, and not every one. The sample lists 2,500 to 3,000 clones, roughly 78% occurring once. The specimen comprised unsorted PBMCs, sampled 0.4 years before starting antiretroviral therapy. The receptors come from a woman between 40 and 50 years old with HIV.

V usage is TRBV7-9 and J usage is TRBJ1-2, with D tentatively TRBD1 (5 bases). Trimming removed 1 base at V and 7 bases at J, with 10 bases between. The CDR3 is made up of 13 amino acids. Germline V lookup: CDR1 SEHNR, CDR2 FQNEAQ (reference sequence). The DNA for the CDR3 is TGTGCCAGCAGCTTAGTAGGGGTTGGTGGCTACACCTTC. The encoded protein is CASSLVGVGGYTF. Together with reference TRBV7-9 and TRBJ1-2, the CDR3 gives the full variable domain: DTGVSQNPRHKITKRGQNVTFRCDPISEHNRLYWYRQTLGQGPEFLTYFQNEAQLEKSRLLSDRFSAERPKGSFSTLEIQRTEQGDSAMYLCASSLVGVGGYTFGSGTRLTVV.

The chain is built from TRBV4-3 and TRBJ2-1, with 7 bases that match TRBD2. Germline-derived CDR1 and CDR2 are LGHNA and YSLEER. Trimming cost V 3 bases and J 4 bases; bases outside gene matches: 15. The CDR3 contains 18 residues. CDR3 nucleotide sequence: TGCGCCAGCAGCCACCCCCAACACGGGATGCGGGAGTACAATGAGCAGTTCTTC. Protein product: CASSHPQHGMREYNEQFF.

The rearrangement uses TRBV18 and TRBJ1-4, with 9 nucleotides matching TRBD1. V dropped 0 bases and J dropped 7; count of bases not matched to a gene: 3. This CDR3 comprises 15 residues. Looked up from germline, CDR1 is KGHSH and CDR2 is LQKENI. The CDR3 nucleotides read TGTGCCAGCTCACCACCGGGACAGGGATCTGAAAAACTGTTTTTT. Its translation: CASSPPGQGSEKLFF. Full variable domain (missing parts from reference TRBV18 and TRBJ1-4): NAGVMQNPRHLVRRRGQEARLRCSPMKGHSHVYWYRQLPEEGLKFMVYLQKENIIDESGMPKERFSAEFPKEGPSILRIQQVVRGDSAAYFCASSPPGQGSEKLFFGSGTQLSVL.

The chain carries TRBV7-2 and TRBJ2-1; 7 bases fit TRBD2. CDR3 length: 15 amino acids. Trimming cost V 3 bases and J 5 bases; bases outside gene matches: 7. Germline CDR1 and CDR2: SGHTA and FQGNSA. CDR3 sequence reads: CASSFRLAANNEQFF. The CDR3 DNA is TGTGCCAGCAGCTTTAGGCTAGCGGCGAACAATGAGCAGTTCTTC.

This clone showed up just once. The chain has TRBV27 and TRBJ2-6; a weak D match, TRBD2 (5 bases). Germline V gene sequence: CDR1 MNHEY, CDR2 SMNVEV (reference sequence). V was trimmed by 7 bases and J by 4 bases, leaving 8 bases between them. This CDR3 comprises 13 residues. The CDR3 here is CASTGEGANVLTF. In DNA form, the CDR3 reads TGTGCCAGCACCGGGGAGGGGGCCAACGTCCTGACTTTC. The full variable domain, completed using reference TRBV27 and TRBJ2-6, is EAQVTQNPRYLITVTGKKLTVTCSQNMNHEYMSWYRQDPGLGLRQIYYSMNVEVTDKGDVPEGYKVSRKEKRNFPLILESPSPNQTSLYFCASTGEGANVLTFGAGSRLTVL.

The table lists this clone with a count of one. V is TRBV19 and J is TRBJ2-5, with a possible D match to TRBD2 (5 bases). CDR1 is LNHDA and CDR2 is SQIVND in the germline V gene (reference sequence). Trimming left V 3 bases short and J 1 base short, with 15 bases between. CDR3 length: 16 amino acids. The CDR3 nucleotides are TGTGCCAGTAGTATCAACCTCTGGACTCCCCAAGAGACCCAGTACTTC. Protein: CASSINLWTPQETQYF.

The chain combines TRBV7-3 with TRBJ2-5, with 8 positions matching TRBD2. This CDR3 comprises 16 residues. The junction had 10 bases not matched to a gene; V was cut back by 4 bases and J by 3 bases. The V gene's germline CDR1 is SGHTA and CDR2 FQGTGA. As DNA, the CDR3 is TGTGCCAGCAGCTCCCTGGGACTAGTGGGAAAAGAGACCCAGTACTTC. Its translation is CASSSLGLVGKETQYF.

The chain carries TRBV4-1 and TRBJ2-1; tentative D call: TRBD2 (5 bases). The germline V and J ends were trimmed by 4 bases and 7 bases, with 17 bases remaining between them. CDR3 length: 15 residues. Germline CDR1 MGHRA, CDR2 YSYEKL. CDR3 amino acids: CASSPVIEGQNEQFF. The CDR3 DNA is TGCGCCAGCAGCCCAGTCATAGAGGGCCAAAATGAGCAGTTCTTC.